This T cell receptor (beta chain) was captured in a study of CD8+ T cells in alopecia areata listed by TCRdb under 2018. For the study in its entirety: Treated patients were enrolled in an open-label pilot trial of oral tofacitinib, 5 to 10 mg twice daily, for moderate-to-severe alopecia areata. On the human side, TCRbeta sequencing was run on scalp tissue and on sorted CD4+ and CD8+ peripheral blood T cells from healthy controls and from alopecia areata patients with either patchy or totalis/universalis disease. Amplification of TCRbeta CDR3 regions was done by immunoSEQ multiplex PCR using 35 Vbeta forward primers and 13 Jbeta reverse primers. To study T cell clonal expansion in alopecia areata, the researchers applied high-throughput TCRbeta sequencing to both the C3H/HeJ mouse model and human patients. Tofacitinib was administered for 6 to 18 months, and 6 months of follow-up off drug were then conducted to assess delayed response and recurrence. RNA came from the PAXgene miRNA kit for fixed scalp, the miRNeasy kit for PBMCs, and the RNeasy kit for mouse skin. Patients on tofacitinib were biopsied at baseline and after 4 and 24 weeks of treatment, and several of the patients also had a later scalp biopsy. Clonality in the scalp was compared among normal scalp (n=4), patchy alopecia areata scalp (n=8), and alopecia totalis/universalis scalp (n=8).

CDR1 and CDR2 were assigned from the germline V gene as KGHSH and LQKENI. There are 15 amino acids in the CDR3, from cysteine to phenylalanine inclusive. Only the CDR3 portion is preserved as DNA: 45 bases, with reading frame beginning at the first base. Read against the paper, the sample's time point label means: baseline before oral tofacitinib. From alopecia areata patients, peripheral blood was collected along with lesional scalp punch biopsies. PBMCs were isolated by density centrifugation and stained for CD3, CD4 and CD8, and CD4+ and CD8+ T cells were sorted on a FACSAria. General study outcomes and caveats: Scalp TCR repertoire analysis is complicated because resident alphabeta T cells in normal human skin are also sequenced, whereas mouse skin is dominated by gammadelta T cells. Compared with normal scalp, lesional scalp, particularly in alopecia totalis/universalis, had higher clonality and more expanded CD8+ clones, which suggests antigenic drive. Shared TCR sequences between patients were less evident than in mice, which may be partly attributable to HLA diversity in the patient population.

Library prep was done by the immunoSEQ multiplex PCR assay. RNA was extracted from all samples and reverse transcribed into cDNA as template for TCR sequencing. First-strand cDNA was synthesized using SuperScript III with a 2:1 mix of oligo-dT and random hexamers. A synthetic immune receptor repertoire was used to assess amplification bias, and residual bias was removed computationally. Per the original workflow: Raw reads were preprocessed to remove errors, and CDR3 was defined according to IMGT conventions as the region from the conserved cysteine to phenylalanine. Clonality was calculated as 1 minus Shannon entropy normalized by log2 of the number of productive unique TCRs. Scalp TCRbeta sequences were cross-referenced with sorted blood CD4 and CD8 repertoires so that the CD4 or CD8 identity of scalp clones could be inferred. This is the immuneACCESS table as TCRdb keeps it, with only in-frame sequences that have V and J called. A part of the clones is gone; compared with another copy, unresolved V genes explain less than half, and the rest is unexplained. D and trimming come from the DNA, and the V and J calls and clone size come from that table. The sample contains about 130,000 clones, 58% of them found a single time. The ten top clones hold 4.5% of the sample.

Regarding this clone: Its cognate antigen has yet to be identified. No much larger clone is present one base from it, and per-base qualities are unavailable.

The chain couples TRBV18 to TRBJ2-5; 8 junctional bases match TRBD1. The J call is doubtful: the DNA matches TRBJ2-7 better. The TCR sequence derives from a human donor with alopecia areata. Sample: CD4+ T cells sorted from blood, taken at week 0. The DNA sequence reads TGTGCCAGCTCAGATGGCCCGGGACAGGAAAACGAGCAGTACTTC. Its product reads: CASSDGPGQENEQYF.